A selection of T cell receptor beta chains follows, all from one sample in a study of CD8 T cells in Susac syndrome. TCRdb ran MiXCR on the immunoSEQ multiplex PCR reads and lists one entry per CDR3 protein. Among about 140,000 distinct CDR3 sequences listed, around 95% were seen once. The specimen was CD4+ T cells from PBMCs. Every receptor here comes from a human donor with Susac syndrome. Each CDR3 is given with its conserved first and last residue. The order of the fields is clone size, J gene, V gene, D gene, CDR3 protein, CDR3 DNA. The D gene is left open where the match is weak. A row's size may be missing; if present it is once, few, many or a size class.

.,TRBJ2-7,TRBV7-2,.,CASRFSENSYEQYF,TGTGCCAGCAGATTTTCCGAAAACTCCTACGAGCAGTACTTC
.,TRBJ1-2,TRBV30,.,CAWSALFKGFYGYTF,TGTGCCTGGAGTGCTCTTTTTAAGGGGTTCTATGGCTACACCTTC
.,TRBJ2-5,TRBV5-4,.,CASSLGQGQQETQYF,TGTGCCAGCAGCTTGGGGCAGGGTCAACAAGAGACCCAGTACTTC
.,TRBJ1-5,TRBV30,TRBD1,CAWSVGQAGRPQHF,TGTGCCTGGAGTGTGGGACAGGCCGGGAGACCCCAGCATTTT
.,TRBJ1-5,TRBV27,.,CASSSRGSRSFNQPQHF,TGTGCCAGCAGTTCCCGTGGTTCGAGAAGCTTCAATCAGCCCCAGCATTTT
.,TRBJ1-1,TRBV7-2,.,CASRYRRDTEAFF,TGTGCCAGCAGATATAGGAGGGACACTGAAGCTTTCTTT
.,TRBJ2-3,TRBV29-1,.,CSVLGLYTGDTQYF,TGCAGCGTTCTCGGACTGTACACGGGAGATACGCAGTATTTT
.,TRBJ1-5,TRBV15,.,CATSRVNQPQHF,TGTGCCACCAGCAGAGTTAATCAGCCCCAGCATTTT
.,TRBJ2-1,TRBV3-1,TRBD1,CASSQEPGQVVYEQFF,TGTGCCAGCAGCCAAGAACCCGGACAGGTCGTTTATGAGCAGTTCTTC
.,TRBJ2-7,TRBV30,TRBD1,CARSKQGAYEQYF,TGTGCCCGCAGTAAGCAGGGGGCATACGAGCAGTACTTC
.,TRBJ2-5,TRBV7-2,TRBD1,CASSFTGTGGGETQYF,TGTGCCAGCAGCTTCACCGGGACAGGGGGCGGAGAGACCCAGTACTTC
.,TRBJ2-7,TRBV30,.,CAWSMGAKTGYEQYF,TGTGCCTGGAGTATGGGGGCTAAAACTGGCTACGAGCAGTACTTC
.,TRBJ2-5,TRBV29-1,TRBD1,CSVSDRAYDQYF,TGCAGCGTCTCGGACAGGGCGTATGACCAGTACTTC
.,TRBJ2-5,TRBV12-3/TRBV12-4,.,CASNLGVRETQYF,TGTGCCAGCAATCTGGGGGTGCGGGAGACCCAGTACTTC
once,TRBJ2-5,TRBV29-1,.,CSGRDGGETQYF,TGCAGCGGCCGTGACGGAGGAGAGACCCAGTACTTC
.,TRBJ1-1,TRBV11-1,.,CASSPQRLRTEAFF,TGTGCCAGCAGCCCCCAGCGGCTTAGGACTGAAGCTTTCTTT